This T cell receptor (beta chain) was sequenced for a study of T cells after yellow fever vaccination. Whole-study findings and limits: Post-booster repertoires contained most primary-vaccination clones again (around 96% CD4, 88% CD8).

This clonotype was recorded many times. The antigen remains unidentified. The germline CDR1 and CDR2 sequences are SGDLS and YYNGEE. With V trimmed by 2 bases and J by 5 bases, 6 bases remained unmatched. This CDR3 has 14 amino acids. TCRdb ran MiXCR on the 5' RACE reads and lists one entry per CDR3 protein. The sample carries about 210,000 distinct CDR3 sequences, roughly 6.3% recorded once. The sequence was collected from a man under 40 who received the YFV17D yellow fever vaccine. The specimen comprised CD4+ T cells sorted from PBMCs, sampled on the day of the yellow fever booster vaccination. This chain uses TRBV9 with TRBJ2-5, with 7 bases that match TRBD1. In DNA, the CDR3 is TGTGCCAGCAGCGTCGGGACAGTGAGGGAGACCCAGTACTTC. This translates into CASSVGTVRETQYF.